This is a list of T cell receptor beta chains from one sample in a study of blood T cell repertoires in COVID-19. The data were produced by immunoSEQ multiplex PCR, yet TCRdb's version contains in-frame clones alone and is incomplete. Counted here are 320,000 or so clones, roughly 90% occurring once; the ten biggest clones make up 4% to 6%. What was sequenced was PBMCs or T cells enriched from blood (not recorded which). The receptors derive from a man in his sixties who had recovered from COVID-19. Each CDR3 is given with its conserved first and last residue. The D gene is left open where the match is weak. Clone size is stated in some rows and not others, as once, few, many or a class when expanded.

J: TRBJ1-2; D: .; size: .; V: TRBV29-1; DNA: TGCAGCGTTGGTGCAGGGATTTATGGCTACACCTTC; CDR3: CSVGAGIYGYTF
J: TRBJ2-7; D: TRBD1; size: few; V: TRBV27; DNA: TGTGCCAGCAGTTTAAGGGGGACAGGGTCCTACGAGCAGTACTTC; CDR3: CASSLRGTGSYEQYF
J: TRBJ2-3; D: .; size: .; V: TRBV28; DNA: TGTGCCAGCAGTTTAATTCGGCAGGGGAATAGGGCAGATACGCAGTATTTT; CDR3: CASSLIRQGNRADTQYF
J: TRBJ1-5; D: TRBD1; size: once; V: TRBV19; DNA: TGTGCCAGTACTTACCGGGACAGCGGGCTAGACAATCAGCCCCAGCATTTT; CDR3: CASTYRDSGLDNQPQHF
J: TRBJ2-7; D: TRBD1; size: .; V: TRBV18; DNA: TGTGCCAGCTCACCGACCGGGACAGGGGGCTACGAGCAGTACTTC; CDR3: CASSPTGTGGYEQYF
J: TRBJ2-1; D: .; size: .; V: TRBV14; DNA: TGTGCCAGCAGCCAAGGGGCTAAGCAGTTCTTC; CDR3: CASSQGAKQFF
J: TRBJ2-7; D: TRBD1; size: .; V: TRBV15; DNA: TGTGCCACCAGCAGAGGGATGGGACAGGGGAGTATACACGAGCAGTACTTC; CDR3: CATSRGMGQGSIHEQYF
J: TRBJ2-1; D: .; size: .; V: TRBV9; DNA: TGTGCCAGCAGCGAGTACGACGGGAGCTCCTACAATGAGCAGTTCTTC; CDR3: CASSEYDGSSYNEQFF
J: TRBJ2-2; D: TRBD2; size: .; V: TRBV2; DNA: TGTGCCAGCAACTTAGCGGGAGGACGAACCGGGGAGCTGTTTTTT; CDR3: CASNLAGGRTGELFF
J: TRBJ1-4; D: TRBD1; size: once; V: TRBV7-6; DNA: TGTGCCAGCAGCTTAATAATGTTGGCAGGGGGCGGTGAAAAACTGTTTTTT; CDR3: CASSLIMLAGGGEKLFF
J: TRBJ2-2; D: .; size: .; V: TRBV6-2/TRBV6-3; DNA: TGTGCCAGCAGTTACTCATATCGCCAGGTGTGGACCGGGGAGCTGTTTTTT; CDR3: CASSYSYRQVWTGELFF
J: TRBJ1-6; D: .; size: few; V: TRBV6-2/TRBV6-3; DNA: TGTGCCAGCAGTTACGTTTTCACTGCCGCCTATAATTCACCCCTCCACTTT; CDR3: CASSYVFTAAYNSPLHF
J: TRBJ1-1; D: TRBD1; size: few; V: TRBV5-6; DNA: TGTGCCAGCAGCGGGATCGGGCGGGACAGGGGAAAGTACACTGAAGCTTTCTTT; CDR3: CASSGIGRDRGKYTEAFF
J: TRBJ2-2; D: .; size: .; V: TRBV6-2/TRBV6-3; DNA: TGTGCCAGCAGTTACCTGGTCGGCGGGGAGCTGTTTTTT; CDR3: CASSYLVGGELFF
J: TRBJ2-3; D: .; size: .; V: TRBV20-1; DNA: TGCAGTGCTAGTTTTGCGAGTAAAAGCACAGATACGCAGTATTTT; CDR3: CSASFASKSTDTQYF
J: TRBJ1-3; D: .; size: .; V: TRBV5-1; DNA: TGCGCCAGCAGCGCGGCTGGACAGACCTCTGGAAACACCATATATTTT; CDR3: CASSAAGQTSGNTIYF
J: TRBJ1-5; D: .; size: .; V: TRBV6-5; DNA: TGTGCCAGTAGGACAGATAGCAATCAGCCCCAGCATTTT; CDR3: CASRTDSNQPQHF
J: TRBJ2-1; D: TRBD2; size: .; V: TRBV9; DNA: TGTGCCAGCAGCGTGGGACTAGCGGGGGGCTCCTACAATGAGCAGTTCTTC; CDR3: CASSVGLAGGSYNEQFF
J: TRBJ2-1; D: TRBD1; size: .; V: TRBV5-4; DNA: TGTGCCAGCAGCTGGGGACAGGGAGGGGGTGAGCAGTTCTTC; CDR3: CASSWGQGGGEQFF
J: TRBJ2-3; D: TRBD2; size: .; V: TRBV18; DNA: TGTGCCAGCTCGCAGACTAGCAGCACAGATACGCAGTATTTT; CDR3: CASSQTSSTDTQYF
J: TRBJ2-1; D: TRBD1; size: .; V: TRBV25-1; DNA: TGTGCCAGCAGTGAATCCGGGACAGGGAAGAGCAATGAGCAGTTCTTC; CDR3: CASSESGTGKSNEQFF
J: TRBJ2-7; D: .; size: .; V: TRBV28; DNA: TGTGCCAGCAGTTCCCTGGGACTCTACGAGCAGTACTTC; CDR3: CASSSLGLYEQYF
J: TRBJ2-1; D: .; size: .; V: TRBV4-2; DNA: TGTGCCAGCAGCCAAGATCGGACTATTTCCTACAATGAGCAGTTCTTC; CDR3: CASSQDRTISYNEQFF
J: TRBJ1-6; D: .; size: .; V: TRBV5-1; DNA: TGCGCCAGCAGCCCCAGGGGACCAAATTCACCCCTCCACTTT; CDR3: CASSPRGPNSPLHF
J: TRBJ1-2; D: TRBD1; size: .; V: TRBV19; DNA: TGTGCCAGTAGTCGGGACAGGCGAACTGGCTACACCTTC; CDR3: CASSRDRRTGYTF
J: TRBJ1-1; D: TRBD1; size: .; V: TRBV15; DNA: TGTGCCACCAGCAACCCGGGACAGGGAGGCACTGAAGCTTTCTTT; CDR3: CATSNPGQGGTEAFF
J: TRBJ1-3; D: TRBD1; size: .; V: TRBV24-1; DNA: TGTGCCACCAGTGAGGCAGTCGGACAGGGCTCTGGAAACACCATATATTTT; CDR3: CATSEAVGQGSGNTIYF
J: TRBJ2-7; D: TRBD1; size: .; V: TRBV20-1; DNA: TGCAGTGCTAGTGGGACAGCTACCTACGAGCAGTACTTC; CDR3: CSASGTATYEQYF
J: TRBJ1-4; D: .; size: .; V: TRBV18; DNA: TGTGCCAGCTCACCACCGCTGGGCCAGGGCCAAAATGAAAAACTGTTTTTT; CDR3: CASSPPLGQGQNEKLFF
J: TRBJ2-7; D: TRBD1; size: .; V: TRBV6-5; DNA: TGTGCCAGCAGCTACTCCCCGACAGGGGGCACTTACGAGCAGTACTTC; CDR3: CASSYSPTGGTYEQYF
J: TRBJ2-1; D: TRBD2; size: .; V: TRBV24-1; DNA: TGTGCCACCAGTGATTCCCATAGCGGGAGTAGTGAGCAGTTCTTC; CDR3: CATSDSHSGSSEQFF
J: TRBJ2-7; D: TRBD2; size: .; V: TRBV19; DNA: TGTGCCAGTAGTCCCCGGAGTAGCGGGTACGAGCAGTACTTC; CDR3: CASSPRSSGYEQYF
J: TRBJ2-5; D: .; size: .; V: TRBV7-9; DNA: TGTGCCAGCAGCGCCGCGGCCTCCGGGGAGACCCAGTACTTC; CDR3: CASSAAASGETQYF
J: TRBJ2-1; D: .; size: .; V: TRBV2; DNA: TGTGCCAGCCGGGGGGCTGAGCAGTTCTTC; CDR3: CASRGAEQFF
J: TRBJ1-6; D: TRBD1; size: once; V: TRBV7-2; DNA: TGTGCCAGCAGCTTAATGGGCAGGGGGAGTTCACCCCTCCACTTT; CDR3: CASSLMGRGSSPLHF
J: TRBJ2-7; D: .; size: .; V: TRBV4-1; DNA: TGCGCCAGCAGCCGGGGCGGCGGCTCCTACGAGCAGTACTTC; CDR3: CASSRGGGSYEQYF
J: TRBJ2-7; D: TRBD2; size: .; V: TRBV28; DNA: TGTGCCAGCAGGGGGGTGGGGAGGGATTTTTACGAGCAGTACTTC; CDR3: CASRGVGRDFYEQYF
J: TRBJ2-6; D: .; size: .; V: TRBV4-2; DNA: TGTGCCAGCAGCCAAGGTTTTCCCCGTGGGGCCAACGTCCTGACTTTC; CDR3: CASSQGFPRGANVLTF
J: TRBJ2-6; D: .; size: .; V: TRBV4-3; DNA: TGCGCCAGCAGCCAAGTGAGGGCCTCTGGGGCCAACGTCCTGACTTTC; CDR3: CASSQVRASGANVLTF
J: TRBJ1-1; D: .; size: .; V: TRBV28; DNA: TGTGCCAGCAGTTTATGGACCGGGTCGGGGGGCACTGAAGCTTTCTTT; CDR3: CASSLWTGSGGTEAFF
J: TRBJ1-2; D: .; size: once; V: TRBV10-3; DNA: TGTGCCATCAGTGAGTCGGGCCTGCTCGAGGGCTACACCTTC; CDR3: CAISESGLLEGYTF
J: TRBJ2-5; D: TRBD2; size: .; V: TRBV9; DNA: TGTGCCAGCAGCGCCTCAAGTAGCGGGAGGGCCCCAGAGACCCAGTACTTC; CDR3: CASSASSSGRAPETQYF